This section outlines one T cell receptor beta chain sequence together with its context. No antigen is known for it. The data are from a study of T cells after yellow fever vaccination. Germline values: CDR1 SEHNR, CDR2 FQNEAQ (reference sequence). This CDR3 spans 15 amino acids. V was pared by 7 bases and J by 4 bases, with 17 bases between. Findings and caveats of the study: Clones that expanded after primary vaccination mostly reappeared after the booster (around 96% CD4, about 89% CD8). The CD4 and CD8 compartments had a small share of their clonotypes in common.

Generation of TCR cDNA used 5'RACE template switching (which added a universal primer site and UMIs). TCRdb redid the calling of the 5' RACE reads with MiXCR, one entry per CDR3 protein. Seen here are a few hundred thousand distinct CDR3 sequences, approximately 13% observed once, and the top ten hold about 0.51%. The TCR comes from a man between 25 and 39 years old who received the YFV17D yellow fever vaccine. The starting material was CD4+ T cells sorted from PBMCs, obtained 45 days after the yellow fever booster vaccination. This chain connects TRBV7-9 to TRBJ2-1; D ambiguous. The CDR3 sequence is CASTVEQLVYNEQFF. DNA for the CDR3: TGTGCCAGCACGGTTGAACAGCTAGTTTACAATGAGCAGTTCTTC.